A single sample is the source of the 25 T cell receptor beta chains below, sequenced in a study. Using its own MiXCR run on the 5' RACE reads, TCRdb lists one record per CDR3 protein. The sample holds roughly 45,000 distinct CDR3 sequences, approximately 23% seen once. Treg sorting used a CD4+CD25+CD127-/low gate. Sequencing was carried out using Tregs sorted from a lymph node. The origin of the receptors is a female donor with breast cancer.

The table lists this clonotype with many counts. The V call is TRBV4-1, the J call TRBJ2-1, with 7 nucleotides matching TRBD2. Per the germline V gene, CDR1 is MGHRA and CDR2 is YSYEKL. The CDR3 consists of 15 residues. Trimming cost V 1 base and J 7 bases; bases outside gene matches: 7. CDR3 amino acids: CASSQGREALNEQFF. CDR3 nucleotides: TGCGCCAGCAGCCAAGGACGGGAGGCGCTGAATGAGCAGTTCTTC.

J is TRBJ1-2 and V is TRBV9; a weak D match, TRBD1 (6 bases). Trimming stripped 0 bases from V and 6 bases from J, with 15 bases between. The CDR3 loop spans 15 amino acids. Germline V gene lookup returns CDR1 SGDLS and CDR2 YYNGEE. The CDR3 spells CASSVGREQGNGYTF. The DNA for the CDR3 is TGTGCCAGCAGCGTAGGGAGGGAGCAGGGGAATGGCTACACCTTC.

This clonotype was counted only a few times. The chain couples TRBV20-1 to TRBJ2-1, with D perhaps TRBD1 or TRBD2 (6 bases each). The CDR3 contains 16 residues. The V and J ends lost 0 bases and 1 base respectively, with 13 bases between them. Germline lookup yields CDR1 DFQATT and CDR2 SNEGSKA (reference sequence). DNA of the CDR3: TGCAGTGCTAGAGATATTTGGGGGGCTTCCTACAATGAGCAGTTCTTC. This translates into CSARDIWGASYNEQFF.

This clonotype came up many times. V and J are TRBV7-9 and TRBJ2-2; D gene uncertain. With 5 bases removed from V and 0 bases from J, the gap between germline ends came to 7 bases. Germline V gives CDR1 SEHNR, CDR2 FQNEAQ (reference sequence). The CDR3 is 14 residues long. The CDR3 sequence: CASSRASNTGELFF. For the CDR3, the DNA is TGTGCCAGCAGCCGCGCCTCGAACACCGGGGAGCTGTTTTTT.

This clonotype was found a few times. The gene calls are TRBV7-2 and TRBJ1-5, with a weak D call TRBD1 (5 bases). The germline V and J ends were trimmed by 0 bases and 5 bases, with 11 bases remaining between them. Per the germline V gene, CDR1 is SGHTA and CDR2 is FQGNSA. The CDR3 contains 15 residues. Here the CDR3 DNA reads TGTGCCAGCAGCTTAGCTCGGGGCCAGGATCAGCCCCAGCATTTT. Its protein is CASSLARGQDQPQHF.

V and J are TRBV7-9 and TRBJ2-1; TRBD1 matches 8 bases. Trimming at V came to 5 bases and at J to 6 bases, leaving 6 bases not matched to a gene. The CDR3 loop spans 14 amino acids. Germline lookup yields CDR1 SEHNR and CDR2 FQNEAQ (reference sequence). The CDR3 loop reads CASSPDDRGNEQFF. CDR3 nucleotide sequence: TGTGCCAGCAGCCCCGATGACAGGGGCAATGAGCAGTTCTTC.

The CDR3 DNA sequence: TGTGCCAGCAGCGTAGGGACTTCCACAGATACGCAGTATTTT. Translation gives CASSVGTSTDTQYF. The gene calls are TRBV9 and TRBJ2-3, with a possible D match to TRBD2 (5 bases). CDR3 length: 14 residues. The germline CDR1 and CDR2 sequences are SGDLS and YYNGEE. Trimming stripped 0 bases from V and 2 bases from J, with 7 bases between.

This clonotype was observed many times. This sequence joins TRBV30 and TRBJ2-5; D not certain. The ends were cut back, 0 bases at V and 2 bases at J, with 10 bases in the middle. The CDR3 consists of 14 residues. Germline-derived CDR1 and CDR2 are GTSNPN and SVGIG (reference sequence). CDR3 nucleotide sequence: TGTGCCTGGAGTGTCGGCAGGATGCAAGAGACCCAGTACTTC. Its translation: CAWSVGRMQETQYF.

The chain links TRBV6-6 to TRBJ2-2, with unresolved D. CDR1 and CDR2 (germline): MNHNY, SVGAGI (reference sequence). With 6 bases removed from V and 8 bases from J, the gap between germline ends came to 10 bases. The length of the CDR3 is 12 residues. CDR3 coding DNA: TGTGCCAGCAGGCCTCCCCCTGGGGAGCTGTTTTTT. Protein product: CASRPPPGELFF.

Many counts were recorded for this clonotype. This chain joins TRBV6-1 and TRBJ1-5; maybe TRBD1 (6 bases). In germline, CDR1 is MNHNS, CDR2 SASEGT. V gave up 2 bases and J gave up 2 bases, with 10 bases separating them. The CDR3 covers 15 residues. CDR3 residues: CASSENKGGNQPQHF. In nucleotides, the CDR3 is TGTGCCAGCAGTGAAAATAAGGGGGGCAATCAGCCCCAGCATTTT.

A note on this clonotype: This may be a read error, as it is one base from a much larger clone. The CDR3 sequence is CTSMSSSGHNEQFF. The CDR3 coding sequence is TGTACCAGCATGTCGTCTAGCGGTCACAATGAGCAGTTCTTC. V gene TRBV2 combines with J gene TRBJ2-1; 7 positions agree with TRBD2. The CDR3 contains 14 residues. Germline lookup yields CDR1 SNHLY and CDR2 FYNNEI. The complete variable domain, with remaining parts taken from reference TRBV2 and TRBJ2-1, reads EPEVTQTPSHQVTQMGQEVILRCVPISNHLYFYWYRQILGQKVEFLVSFYNNEISEKSEIFDDQFSVERPDGSNFTLKIRSTKLEDSAMYFCTSMSSSGHNEQFFGPGTRLTVL.

This clonotype occurred a few times. The rearrangement joins TRBV6-2 or TRBV6-3 to TRBJ2-1; TRBD2 matches at 10 bases. The junction had 10 bases not matched to a gene; V was cut back by 7 bases and J by 4 bases. Per the germline V gene, CDR1 is MNHEY and CDR2 is SVGEGT. This CDR3 spans 16 amino acids. Here the CDR3 reads CASNRQGLAIYNEQFF. The CDR3 DNA follows: TGTGCCAGCAACCGACAGGGACTAGCGATTTACAATGAGCAGTTCTTC.

This clonotype was detected ten times or more. This chain joins TRBV11-2 and TRBJ2-7; 8 nucleotides align to TRBD2. The CDR3 is 19 residues long. Trimming at V came to 1 base and at J to 6 bases, leaving 20 bases not matched to a gene. The V gene's germline CDR1 is SGHAT and CDR2 FQNNGV. The CDR3 here is CASSLGWLAERRRGGEQYF. In nucleotides, the CDR3 is TGTGCCAGCAGCTTAGGGTGGCTAGCGGAGCGCCGTCGGGGGGGCGAGCAGTACTTC.

This clonotype was counted a single time. The V call is TRBV2, the J call TRBJ2-7; perhaps D is TRBD1 or TRBD2 (5 bases each). The CDR3 contains 17 residues. The germline V gene encodes CDR1 SNHLY and CDR2 FYNNEI. Trimming stripped 4 bases from V and 0 bases from J, with 19 bases between. This CDR3 is CASSGYLGTVSSYEQYF. The CDR3 nucleotides are TGTGCCAGCAGTGGATACCTAGGGACGGTGAGCTCCTACGAGCAGTACTTC.

This clonotype was seen more than once but under ten times. This rearrangement joins TRBV4-2 to TRBJ2-2; TRBD2 matches 11 bases. Trimming took 5 bases from V and 4 from J; bases not matched to a gene: 6. CDR1 and CDR2 (germline): LGHNA, YNFKEQ. The CDR3 loop spans 16 amino acids. The CDR3 is CASSGRGTSGTGELFF. CDR3 sequence (DNA): TGTGCCAGCAGCGGACGGGGGACTAGCGGCACCGGGGAGCTGTTTTTT.

This clonotype came up a few times. This chain uses TRBV6-2 or TRBV6-3 with TRBJ2-1; possibly TRBD2 for D (5 bases). The germline V and J ends were trimmed by 7 bases and 3 bases, with 10 bases remaining between them. Germline V CDR1 and CDR2: MNHEY, SVGEGT. This CDR3 region has 13 residues. CDR3 loop: CASKYSGYNEQFF. The DNA for the CDR3 is TGTGCCAGCAAATACAGCGGCTACAATGAGCAGTTCTTC.

In the case of this clonotype: Its ends do not fully match the called genes, so a read error is possible. The genes are TRBV20-1 and TRBJ2-7, with D perhaps given as TRBD1 or TRBD2 (7 bases each). The CDR3 spans 14 residues. Germline-derived CDR1 and CDR2 are DFQATT and SNEGSKA (reference sequence). This CDR3 reads CGAPAGGDSYEQYF. In nucleotides, the CDR3 is TGCGGTGCTCCGGCAGGGGGGGATTCCTACGAGCAGTACTTC.

The chain recombines TRBV11-1 with TRBJ2-7; TRBD1 agrees at 9 bases. Trimming at V came to 4 bases and at J to 2 bases, leaving 6 bases not matched to a gene. The CDR3 sequence is 15 residues long. Germline-derived CDR1 and CDR2 are SGHAT and FQDESV (reference sequence). The CDR3 spells CASSSEDRGTYEQYF. The CDR3 nucleotides read TGTGCCAGCAGCTCAGAGGACAGGGGAACCTACGAGCAGTACTTC.

This clonotype was seen ten or more times. This rearrangement joins TRBV4-2 to TRBJ2-7, with 8 bases that match TRBD1. The CDR3 length is 15 residues. V dropped 2 bases and J dropped 1; count of bases not matched to a gene: 4. From germline, CDR1 is LGHNA and CDR2 YNFKEQ. CDR3 DNA sequence: TGTGCCAGCAGCCAACCCGGGACAGGATCCTACGAGCAGTACTTC. Translated, it gives CASSQPGTGSYEQYF.

This clonotype was counted between two and nine times. A much larger clonotype is one base distant, so this may be a read error. This chain connects TRBV9 to TRBJ2-3, with 7 bases identical to TRBD2. CDR3 length: 17 residues. CDR1 SGDLS and CDR2 YYNGEE come from the germline V gene. The CDR3 loop reads CASGVAMAGDGADTQYF. The DNA for the CDR3 is TGTGCCAGCGGCGTAGCTATGGCGGGAGACGGGGCAGATACGCAGTATTTT.

This rearrangement joins TRBV12-3 or TRBV12-4 to TRBJ2-7; possibly TRBD2 for D (5 bases). The CDR3 has 13 amino acids. Trimming shortened V by 1 base and J by 3 bases, and 7 bases separated the two germline ends. Here the CDR3 reads CASSLVGSYEQYF. The CDR3 DNA reads TGTGCCAGCAGTTTAGTGGGGAGCTACGAGCAGTACTTC.

This clonotype was seen many times. The chain employs TRBV7-9 and TRBJ2-7; D unclear. V shed 6 bases and J shed 3 bases, with 12 bases lying between them. The CDR3 runs to 13 residues. Germline V gives CDR1 SEHNR, CDR2 FQNEAQ (reference sequence). CDR3 amino acids: CASSAEAVYEQYF. The CDR3 DNA reads as TGTGCCAGCAGTGCGGAAGCTGTCTACGAGCAGTACTTC. The whole variable domain, filled in from reference TRBV7-9 and TRBJ2-7, reads DTGVSQNPRHKITKRGQNVTFRCDPISEHNRLYWYRQTLGQGPEFLTYFQNEAQLEKSRLLSDRFSAERPKGSFSTLEIQRTEQGDSAMYLCASSAEAVYEQYFGPGTRLTVT.

This clonotype has a count of ten or more. The gene calls are TRBV5-1 and TRBJ2-1; D gene uncertain. Germline V gene lookup returns CDR1 SGHRS and CDR2 YFSETQ. CDR3 size: 14 residues. V lost 0 bases to trimming and J lost 8 bases, with 12 bases between them. CDR3 loop: CASSLEPLNHEQFF. The CDR3 DNA sequence: TGCGCCAGCAGCTTGGAGCCTCTGAACCATGAGCAGTTCTTC.

This clonotype was picked up a small number of times. Sequence at one end of the junction differs from germline and may be a read error. The chain couples TRBV7-9 to TRBJ2-1; weak D call: TRBD1 (5 bases). The length of the CDR3 is 15 residues. CDR1 is SEHNR, CDR2 FQNEAQ, per germline (reference sequence). The chain's CDR3 is CASSLKGRSYNGQFF. DNA of the CDR3: TGTGCCAGCAGCTTGAAGGGGCGCTCCTACAATGGGCAGTTCTTC.

This clonotype showed up just a few times. The CDR3: CASSSTSGRGRETQYF. CDR3 DNA: TGTGCCAGCAGCTCGACTAGCGGGAGGGGTAGAGAGACCCAGTACTTC. The J gene is TRBJ2-5, the V gene TRBV7-9, with 14 bases identical to TRBD2. The germline V gene has CDR1 SEHNR and CDR2 FQNEAQ (reference sequence). V dropped 4 bases and J dropped 4; count of bases not matched to a gene: 5. The CDR3 is 16 amino acids.